This TCR beta chain was observed in a study of T cell responses to AZD1222 COVID-19 vaccine. Points from the study as a whole: The donors showed a predominance of white British ancestry and of females, with possible underestimation of clonal diversity. The span of vaccine-associated CD4 TCRs extended across spike, with dominance at 160-218 and 743-854. Reportedly, close to half of spike-specific TCRs are directed against unmutated variant regions. Repertoires were obtained only post-peak T cell response.

The germline gives CDR1 MNHEY, CDR2 SVGAGI. This CDR3 spans 14 amino acids. V was cut by 1 base and J by 2 bases, with 5 bases left in between. In regard to this clone: No antigen is known for it.

The assay was immunoSEQ multiplex PCR, and TCRdb's table has in-frame clones only and misses some. The sample contains about 150,000 clones, roughly 88% of which appear only once. This clonotype originated in an adult in good health. Sequenced material: peripheral blood, taken on day 0 of AZD1222 vaccination. The chain joins TRBV6-5 to TRBJ2-2; no reliable D call. The CDR3 here is CASSYWGNTGELFF. CDR3 nucleotides: TGTGCCAGCAGTTACTGGGGTAACACCGGGGAGCTGTTTTTT.